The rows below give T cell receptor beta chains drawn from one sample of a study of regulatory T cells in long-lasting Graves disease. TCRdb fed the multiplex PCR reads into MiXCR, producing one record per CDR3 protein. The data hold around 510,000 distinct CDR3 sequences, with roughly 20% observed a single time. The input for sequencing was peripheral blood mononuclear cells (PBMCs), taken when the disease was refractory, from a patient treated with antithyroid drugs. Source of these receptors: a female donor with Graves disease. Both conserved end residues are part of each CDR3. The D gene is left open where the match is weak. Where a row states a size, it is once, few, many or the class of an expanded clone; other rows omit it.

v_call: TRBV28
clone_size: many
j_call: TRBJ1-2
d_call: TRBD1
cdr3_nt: TGTGCCAGCAGTTCCTGGACAGGGGGCTATGGCTACACCTTC
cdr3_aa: CASSSWTGGYGYTF

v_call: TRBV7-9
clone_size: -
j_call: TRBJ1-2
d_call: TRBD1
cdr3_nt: TGTGCCAGCAGCTTAGAGGGGGCCCGTGCGAACTATGGCTACACCTTC
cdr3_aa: CASSLEGARANYGYTF

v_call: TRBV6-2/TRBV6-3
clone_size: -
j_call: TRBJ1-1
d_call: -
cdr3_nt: TGTGCCAGCAGAAGCGGGGGAGATCCTGAAGCTTTCTTT
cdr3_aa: CASRSGGDPEAFF

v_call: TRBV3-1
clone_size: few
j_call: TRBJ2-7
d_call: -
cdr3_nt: TGTGCCAGCAGCCAAGCCCCGGACGGCTCCTACGAGCAGTACTTC
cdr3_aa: CASSQAPDGSYEQYF

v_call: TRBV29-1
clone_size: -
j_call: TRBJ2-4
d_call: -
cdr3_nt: TGCAGCGCTGGAATAGGGGCTCTAGGAAACATTCAGTACTTC
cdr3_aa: CSAGIGALGNIQYF

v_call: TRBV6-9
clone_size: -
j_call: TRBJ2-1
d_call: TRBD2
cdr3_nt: TGTGCCAGCAGTTATGGGAGACTAGCGTATATCTCCTACAATGAGCAGTTCTTC
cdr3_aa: CASSYGRLAYISYNEQFF

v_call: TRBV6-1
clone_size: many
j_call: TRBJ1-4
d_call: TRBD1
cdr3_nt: TGTGCCAGCAGTGAAATGGGGGACAGCGGTGAAAAACTGTTTTTT
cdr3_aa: CASSEMGDSGEKLFF

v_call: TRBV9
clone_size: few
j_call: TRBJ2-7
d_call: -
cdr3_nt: TGTGCCAGCAGCGTAGGGGGGGATCCCGCATACGAGCAGTACTTC
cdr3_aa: CASSVGGDPAYEQYF

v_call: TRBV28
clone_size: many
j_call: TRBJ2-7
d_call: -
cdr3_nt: TGTGCCAGCAGCCCCCGGCCAGGGTGGATTGGGGAGCAGTACTTC
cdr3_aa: CASSPRPGWIGEQYF

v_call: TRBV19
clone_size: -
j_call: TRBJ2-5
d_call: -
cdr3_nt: TGTGCCAGTAGTATTAATGTCGTCAGCCAAGAGACCCAGTACTTC
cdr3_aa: CASSINVVSQETQYF

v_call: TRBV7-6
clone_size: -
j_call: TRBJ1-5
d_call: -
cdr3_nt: TGTGCCAGCAGCTTAACCGAGAATAGCAATCAGCCCCAGCATTTT
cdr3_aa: CASSLTENSNQPQHF

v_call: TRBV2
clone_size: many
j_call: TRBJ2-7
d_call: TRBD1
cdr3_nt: TGTGCCAGCATGTCGGACAGGGTAATCTCCTACGAGCAGTACTTC
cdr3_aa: CASMSDRVISYEQYF

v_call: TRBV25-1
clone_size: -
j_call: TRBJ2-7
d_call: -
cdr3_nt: TGTGCCAGCAGTGGGTCGCCAAGGGAAGAGCAGTACTTC
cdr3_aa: CASSGSPREEQYF

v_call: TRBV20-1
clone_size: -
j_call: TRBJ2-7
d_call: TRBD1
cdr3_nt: TGCAGTGCTAGAGTAACAGGGGTGGAGCAGTACTTC
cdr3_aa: CSARVTGVEQYF

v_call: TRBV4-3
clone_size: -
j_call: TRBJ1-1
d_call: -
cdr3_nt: TGCGCCAGCAGCCAAGAGGAGGACAGCCCGAACACTGAAGCTTTCTTT
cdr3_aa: CASSQEEDSPNTEAFF

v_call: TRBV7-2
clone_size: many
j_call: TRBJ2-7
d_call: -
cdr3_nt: TGTGCCAGCAGCTTAGTGAGAGTAGGGGGAAATGAGCAGTACTTC
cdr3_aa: CASSLVRVGGNEQYF

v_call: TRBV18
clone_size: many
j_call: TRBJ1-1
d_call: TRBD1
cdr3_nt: TGTGCCAGCTCACCGCGACAGGGCACTAACACTGAAGCTTTCTTT
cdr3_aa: CASSPRQGTNTEAFF

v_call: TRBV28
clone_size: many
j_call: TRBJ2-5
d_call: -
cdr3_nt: TGTGCCAGCAGTTTATTAAGGGGGGAAGAGACCCAGTACTTC
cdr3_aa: CASSLLRGEETQYF

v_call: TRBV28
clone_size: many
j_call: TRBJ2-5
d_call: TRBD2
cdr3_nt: TGTGCCAGCAGTTTTAGCGGGAGTGATGAGACCCAGTACTTC
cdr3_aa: CASSFSGSDETQYF

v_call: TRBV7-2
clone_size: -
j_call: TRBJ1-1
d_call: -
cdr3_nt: TGTGCCAGCAGCTCCTACCCCAGACAGCCTGAAGCTTTCTTT
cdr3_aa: CASSSYPRQPEAFF

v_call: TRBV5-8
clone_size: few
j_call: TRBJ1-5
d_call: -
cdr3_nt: TGTGCCAGCAGCTTGGAGGTAGGGGTCGGCAATCAGCCCCAGCATTTT
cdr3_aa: CASSLEVGVGNQPQHF

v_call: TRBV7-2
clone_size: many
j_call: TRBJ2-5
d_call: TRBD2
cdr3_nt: TGTGCCAGCAGCTTCCTAGCGGGAATGGAGACCCAGTACTTC
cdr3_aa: CASSFLAGMETQYF

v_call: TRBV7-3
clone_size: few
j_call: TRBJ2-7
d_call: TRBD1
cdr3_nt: TGTGCCAGCAGCGCAGGGGGGACAGGGGTCTACGAGCAGTACTTC
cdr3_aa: CASSAGGTGVYEQYF

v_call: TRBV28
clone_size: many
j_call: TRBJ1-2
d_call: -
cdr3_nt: TGTGCCAGCAGACTCCCCAACTATGGCTACACCTTC
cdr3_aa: CASRLPNYGYTF

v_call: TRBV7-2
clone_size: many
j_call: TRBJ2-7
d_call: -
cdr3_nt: TGTGCCAGCAGCCCCAGTTTTAGCTACGAGCAGTACTTC
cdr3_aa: CASSPSFSYEQYF

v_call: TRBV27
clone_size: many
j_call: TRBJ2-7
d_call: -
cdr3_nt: TGTGCCAGCAGTCCAGGCCTAGCCCTATTCTACGAGCAGTACTTC
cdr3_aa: CASSPGLALFYEQYF

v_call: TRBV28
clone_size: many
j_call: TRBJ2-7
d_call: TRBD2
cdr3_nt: TGTGCCAGCACTAGTTTCAGAGAGACTAGCGGGAGCTACGAGCAGTACTTC
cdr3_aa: CASTSFRETSGSYEQYF

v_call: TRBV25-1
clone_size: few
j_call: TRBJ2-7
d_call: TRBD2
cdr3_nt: TGTGCCAGCAGGGGGACAGCGGGAGGCTCCTACGAGCAGTACTTC
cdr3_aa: CASRGTAGGSYEQYF

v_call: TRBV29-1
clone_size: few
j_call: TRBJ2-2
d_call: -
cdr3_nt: TGCAGCGTTGAAGATCTTCGGCAATACACCGGGGAGCTGTTTTTT
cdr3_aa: CSVEDLRQYTGELFF

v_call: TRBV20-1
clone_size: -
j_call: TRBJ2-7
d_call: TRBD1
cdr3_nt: TGCAGTGCTAGAGAGACAGGGCTAACCGAGCAGTACTTC
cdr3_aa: CSARETGLTEQYF

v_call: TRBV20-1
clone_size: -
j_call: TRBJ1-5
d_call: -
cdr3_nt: TGCAGTGCTAGAGATCCAGGTCAGCCCCAGCATTTT
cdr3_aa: CSARDPGQPQHF

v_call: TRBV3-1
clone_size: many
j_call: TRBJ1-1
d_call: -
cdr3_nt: TGTGCCAGCAGCCGATCAAGTGAAGCTTTCTTT
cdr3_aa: CASSRSSEAFF

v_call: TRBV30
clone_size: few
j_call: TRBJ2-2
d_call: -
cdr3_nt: TGTGCCTGGAGTGTGGACATTCAGAGTGAGCTGTTTTTT
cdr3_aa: CAWSVDIQSELFF

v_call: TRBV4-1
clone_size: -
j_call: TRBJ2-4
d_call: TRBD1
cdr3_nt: TGCGCCAGCAGCCAAACGGGACAGGGGGCAGCCAAAAACATTCAGTACTTC
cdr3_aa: CASSQTGQGAAKNIQYF

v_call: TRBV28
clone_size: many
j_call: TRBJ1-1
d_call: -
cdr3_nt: TGTGCCAGCAGTTGGTCAGACCCAGGGCCTGAAGCTTTCTTT
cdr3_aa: CASSWSDPGPEAFF

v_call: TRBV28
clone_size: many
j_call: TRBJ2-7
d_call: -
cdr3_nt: TGTGCCAGCAGTTTGGGGGTAGGTGGATACGAGCAGTACTTC
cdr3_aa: CASSLGVGGYEQYF

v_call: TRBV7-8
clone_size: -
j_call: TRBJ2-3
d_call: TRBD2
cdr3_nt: TGTGCCAGCAGCCAAGGACTAGCGGGAGGCACAGATACGCAGTATTTT
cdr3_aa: CASSQGLAGGTDTQYF